Listed below are T cell receptor beta chains from one sample, sequenced in a study of T cells after yellow fever vaccination. TCRdb reprocessed the 5' RACE reads with MiXCR, giving one entry per CDR3 protein. The sample shows a few hundred thousand distinct CDR3 sequences, 3% to 4.5% of them seen only once. Here the sequenced sample was PBMCs, taken 5 days after the yellow fever booster vaccination. Receptors originate from a man between 18 and 35 years old who received the YFV17D yellow fever vaccine. CDR3s include the opening cysteine and the closing phenylalanine or tryptophan. The order of the fields is J gene, D gene, V gene, clone size, CDR3 protein, CDR3 DNA. A D gene is named only where the DNA matches it firmly. Size values are once, few and many counts, or a class for expanded clones, and some rows have none.

>TRBJ2-5|.|TRBV24-1|many
CATSDGAGETQYF
TGTGCCACCAGTGATGGGGCCGGGGAGACCCAGTACTTC
>TRBJ2-1|TRBD1|TRBV5-3|.
CARSLSADRYNEQFF
TGTGCCAGAAGCTTGAGTGCGGACAGGTACAATGAGCAGTTCTTC
>TRBJ2-2|.|TRBV6-4|many
CASSEGDTGELFF
TGTGCCAGCAGTGAAGGGGACACCGGGGAGCTGTTTTTT
>TRBJ1-6|.|TRBV4-3|few
CASSQGEQGSPLHF
TGCGCCAGCAGCCAAGGGGAACAGGGTTCACCCCTCCACTTT
>TRBJ2-5|.|TRBV5-6|many
CASSPGGAEETQYF
TGTGCCAGCAGCCCCGGAGGGGCCGAAGAGACCCAGTACTTC
>TRBJ1-2|TRBD1|TRBV20-1|.
CSAITGTGDGYTF
TGCAGTGCAATCACCGGGACAGGGGATGGCTACACCTTC
>TRBJ1-2|.|TRBV10-3|few
CAISESGGGYTF
TGTGCCATCAGTGAGTCGGGAGGGGGCTACACCTTC
>TRBJ2-2|TRBD1|TRBV2|.
CASIEGAEVSGELFF
TGTGCCAGTATCGAGGGGGCGGAGGTGTCCGGGGAGCTGTTTTTT
>TRBJ1-2|TRBD1|TRBV20-1|.
CSATRITGAPYGYTF
TGCAGTGCTACGCGAATCACAGGGGCCCCCTATGGCTACACCTTC
>TRBJ2-7|.|TRBV5-1|.
CASSPGALNLGEQYF
TGCGCCAGCAGTCCTGGGGCCCTCAATTTAGGCGAGCAGTACTTC
>TRBJ1-3|TRBD1|TRBV20-1|.
CSARSQGAGNTIYF
TGCAGTGCTAGAAGCCAGGGGGCTGGAAACACCATATATTTT
>TRBJ1-5|.|TRBV7-2|many
CASSPSSWFNQPQHF
TGTGCCAGCAGCCCCTCGTCTTGGTTCAATCAGCCCCAGCATTTT
>TRBJ2-4|.|TRBV4-1|.
CASSQDKPLAKNIQYF
TGCGCCAGCAGCCAAGATAAACCACTAGCCAAAAACATTCAGTACTTC
>TRBJ2-5|.|TRBV5-1|few
CASSLAGRDQETQYF
TGCGCCAGCAGCTTGGCCGGGCGGGACCAAGAGACCCAGTACTTC
>TRBJ2-7|.|TRBV3-1|.
CASSQDRYYYEQYF
TGTGCCAGCAGCCAAGATAGGTACTACTACGAGCAGTACTTC
>TRBJ2-2|.|TRBV7-3|few
CASSRARSRTGELFF
TGTGCCAGCAGCCGAGCCCGGTCGAGGACCGGGGAGCTGTTTTTT
>TRBJ1-3|.|TRBV20-1|.
CSARAQGTANTIYF
TGCAGTGCTAGAGCGCAGGGGACTGCGAACACCATATATTTT
>TRBJ2-2|.|TRBV19|many
CASKTRYQAAGELFF
TGTGCCAGTAAAACCCGGTATCAAGCGGCCGGGGAGCTGTTTTTT
>TRBJ1-5|TRBD1|TRBV6-6|.
CASTADRWTQPQHF
TGTGCCAGCACCGCGGACAGGTGGACTCAGCCCCAGCATTTT
>TRBJ2-1|.|TRBV6-2/TRBV6-3|many
CASRPHAGAHEQFF
TGTGCCAGCAGGCCCCATGCGGGGGCCCATGAGCAGTTCTTC
>TRBJ2-3|TRBD2|TRBV20-1|few
CSASSGEATTDTQYF
TGCAGTGCAAGTAGCGGGGAAGCTACCACAGATACGCAGTATTTT
>TRBJ1-6|.|TRBV4-1|.
CASRPLGGQGSPLHF
TGCGCCAGCAGGCCTCTAGGGGGGCAAGGTTCACCCCTCCACTTT
>TRBJ2-3|TRBD1|TRBV5-4|.
CASSPQGSQPDTQYF
TGTGCCAGCAGCCCACAGGGGAGCCAGCCAGATACGCAGTATTTT
>TRBJ1-1|.|TRBV6-6|few
CASSYLIEELGEAFF
TGTGCCAGCAGTTACTTAATAGAGGAACTTGGTGAAGCTTTCTTT
>TRBJ1-2|.|TRBV15|many
CATSRDSGERGYTF
TGTGCCACCAGCAGAGACTCAGGAGAGCGGGGCTACACCTTC
>TRBJ2-7|.|TRBV12-3/TRBV12-4|many
CASSTTREQYF
TGTGCCAGCAGTACCACAAGGGAGCAGTACTTC
>TRBJ1-2|.|TRBV7-2|many
CASSLWGGHGYTF
TGTGCCAGCAGCTTATGGGGAGGTCATGGCTACACCTTC
>TRBJ1-2|TRBD1|TRBV29-1|few
CSVQDRGSYGYTF
TGCAGCGTTCAGGACAGGGGTAGCTATGGCTACACCTTC
>TRBJ2-1|TRBD1|TRBV5-1|many
CASSLAGTVYNEQFF
TGCGCCAGCAGCTTGGCCGGGACAGTATACAATGAGCAGTTCTTC
>TRBJ2-3|.|TRBV11-2|few
CASSLDALNTQYF
TGTGCCAGCAGCTTAGATGCATTAAATACGCAGTATTTT
>TRBJ2-6|.|TRBV7-2|.
CASSLFPGVGLSGANVLTF
TGTGCCAGCAGCTTATTCCCAGGGGTGGGCCTTTCTGGGGCCAACGTCCTGACTTTC
>TRBJ2-5|.|TRBV7-9|many
CASSLVGKGETQYF
TGTGCCAGCAGCTTAGTCGGAAAGGGGGAGACCCAGTACTTC
>TRBJ2-3|.|TRBV9|few
CASSVGGLMPDTQYF
TGTGCCAGCAGCGTAGGGGGGCTGATGCCAGATACGCAGTATTTT
>TRBJ2-1|.|TRBV7-2|many
CASAVGSYNEQFF
TGTGCCAGTGCAGTAGGCTCCTACAATGAGCAGTTCTTC
>TRBJ2-1|.|TRBV5-1|many
CASSNPGGEQFF
TGCGCCAGCAGCAATCCGGGCGGTGAGCAGTTCTTC
>TRBJ2-3|.|TRBV20-1|many
CSARSRVGIRTQYF
TGCAGTGCTAGATCTCGGGTGGGGATTCGAACGCAGTATTTT
>TRBJ2-2|.|TRBV2|.
CASSETLSTGELFF
TGTGCCAGCAGTGAAACGTTGTCCACCGGGGAGCTGTTTTTT
>TRBJ1-2|TRBD1|TRBV7-2|many
CASSSTGGSPNYGYTF
TGTGCCAGCAGCTCGACAGGGGGCTCCCCCAACTATGGCTACACCTTC
>TRBJ2-1|TRBD2|TRBV7-2|many
CASSSTRTSGNNEQFF
TGTGCCAGCAGCTCAACCCGGACTAGCGGGAACAATGAGCAGTTCTTC
>TRBJ2-5|TRBD2|TRBV28|many
CASSSSGGYQETQYF
TGTGCCAGCAGTTCTAGCGGGGGTTACCAGGAGACCCAGTACTTC
>TRBJ2-7|.|TRBV4-3|many
CASSQTDREGFYEQYF
TGCGCCAGCAGCCAGACAGACAGGGAGGGATTTTACGAGCAGTACTTC
>TRBJ1-1|.|TRBV5-1|few
CASSLELWTEAFF
TGCGCCAGCAGCTTGGAATTATGGACGGAAGCTTTCTTT
>TRBJ2-1|TRBD2|TRBV5-1|few
CASRGLAGYNEQFF
TGCGCCAGCCGGGGACTAGCGGGATACAATGAGCAGTTCTTC